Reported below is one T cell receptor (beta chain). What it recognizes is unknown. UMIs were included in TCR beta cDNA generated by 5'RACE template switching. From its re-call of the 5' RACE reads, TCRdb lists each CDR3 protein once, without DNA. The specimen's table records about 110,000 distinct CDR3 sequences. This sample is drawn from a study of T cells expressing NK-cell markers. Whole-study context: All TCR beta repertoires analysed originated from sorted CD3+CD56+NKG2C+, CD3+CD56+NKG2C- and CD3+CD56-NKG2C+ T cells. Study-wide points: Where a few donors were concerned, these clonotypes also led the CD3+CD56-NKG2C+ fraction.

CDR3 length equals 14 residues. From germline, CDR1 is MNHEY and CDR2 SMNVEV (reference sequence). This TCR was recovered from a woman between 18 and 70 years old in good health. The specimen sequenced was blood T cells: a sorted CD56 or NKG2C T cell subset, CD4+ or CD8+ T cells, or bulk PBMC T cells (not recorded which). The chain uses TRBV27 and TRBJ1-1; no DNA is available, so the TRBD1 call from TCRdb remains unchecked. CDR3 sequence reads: CASSFGTGATEAFF.